This TCR beta chain originates from a study of blood T cell repertoires in COVID-19. Measured with immunoSEQ multiplex PCR; TCRdb has only the in-frame clones, and not every one. The sample has some 160,000 clones, roughly 80% seen once; the top ten hold roughly 6.2%. This clone has a handful of counts. Trimming took off 0 bases at V and 6 bases at J, with 11 bases between the two ends. The CDR3 runs 14 residues. Germline V gene sequence: CDR1 MNHEY, CDR2 SMNVEV (reference sequence). V gene TRBV27 combines with J gene TRBJ1-2; possible D gene TRBD1, 6 bases. The receptor comes from a woman in her thirties or forties who had recovered from COVID-19. Sequencing input: PBMCs or T cells enriched from blood (not recorded which). CDR3 DNA: TGTGCCAGCAGTTTATCACAGGGAATGAATGGCTACACCTTC. Protein: CASSLSQGMNGYTF.